This TCR beta chain originates from a study of cytomegalovirus exposure and HLA in healthy donors. CDR3 length: 12 amino acids. The J segment lost 8 bases and the V segment lost 6 bases, leaving 6 bases of the junction unmatched. The germline V gene encodes CDR1 MNHEY and CDR2 SVGAGI. Findings and caveats of the study: Productive rates of about 87% or about 30% were seen for most TCR beta V segments in an earlier analysis. A few CMV-associated chains were confirmed in vitro to be specific for CMV antigens. In a later analysis, the majority of CMV-associated beta chains seemingly showed HLA restriction.

Points on this clone: The antigen is unknown.

PCR amplification relied on 60 Vbeta primers (plus 13 Jbeta primers). This table comes from immunoSEQ multiplex PCR, and its TCRdb copy is limited to in-frame clones, with some not included. The sample yields some 150,000 clones, around three fifths seen once. Participants comprised healthy donors of bone marrow. This clonotype originated in a woman aged 40 to 50 in good health and CMV-seronegative. Sequencing was carried out using PBMCs. The rearrangement joins TRBV6-5 to TRBJ1-2; 7 nucleotides agree with TRBD1. This CDR3 is CASSDQGDGYTF. CDR3 nucleotides: TGTGCCAGCAGCGATCAGGGGGACGGCTACACCTTC.